The source of this T cell receptor beta chain is a study of cytomegalovirus exposure and HLA in healthy donors. Study-level findings and limits: Because they were indistinguishable, some V segments, including TRBV6-2 and TRBV6-3, were excluded. Per a later analysis, HLA-associated TCR beta chains showed more clonal expansion than other, equally common TCR beta chains.

Vbeta (60) and Jbeta (13) primers were used in the PCR. The repertoire was sequenced with immunoSEQ multiplex PCR; TCRdb's copy has only in-frame clones and lacks some. Of 200,000 to 250,000 clones listed, around 73% are singletons. Germline CDR1 KGHSH, CDR2 LQKENI. V lost 2 bases and J 8 bases, leaving 15 bases between the germline ends. The CDR3 runs 15 residues. Of note for this clone: What it binds is unknown.

This rearrangement joins TRBV18 to TRBJ1-4, with D perhaps TRBD1 (6 bases). The material sequenced was PBMCs. The clonotype comes from a male donor in good health and CMV-seronegative. The CDR3 reads CASSPGGRVAEKLFF. The CDR3 DNA reads as TGTGCCAGCTCACCAGGGGGCAGGGTAGCGGAAAAACTGTTTTTT.